The following is a T cell receptor (beta chain) sequence with its context. The sample is drawn from a study of T-cell reconstitution after alpha-beta-depleted transplantation in children. Using unique molecular identifiers, the investigators prepared the TCRbeta library. Each CDR3 protein is one row after TCRdb ran MiXCR on the PCR reads. The table includes roughly 400,000 distinct CDR3 sequences, roughly 20% detected once. This CDR3 has 17 amino acids. Germline V gene sequence: CDR1 SGHRS, CDR2 YFSETQ. V shed 0 bases, J shed 0 bases, and the junction held 8 bases outside the gene matches. The receptor comes from a human donor who donated a stem cell graft to a child with acute myeloid leukemia. J is TRBJ2-7 and V is TRBV5-1, with 8 nucleotides matching TRBD2. Sequencing used PBMCs from the stem cell graft donor, obtained from the stem cell graft. The CDR3 protein is CASSLGPSGPSSYEQYF. The CDR3 DNA is TGCGCCAGCAGCTTGGGGCCTAGCGGGCCTAGCTCCTACGAGCAGTACTTC.